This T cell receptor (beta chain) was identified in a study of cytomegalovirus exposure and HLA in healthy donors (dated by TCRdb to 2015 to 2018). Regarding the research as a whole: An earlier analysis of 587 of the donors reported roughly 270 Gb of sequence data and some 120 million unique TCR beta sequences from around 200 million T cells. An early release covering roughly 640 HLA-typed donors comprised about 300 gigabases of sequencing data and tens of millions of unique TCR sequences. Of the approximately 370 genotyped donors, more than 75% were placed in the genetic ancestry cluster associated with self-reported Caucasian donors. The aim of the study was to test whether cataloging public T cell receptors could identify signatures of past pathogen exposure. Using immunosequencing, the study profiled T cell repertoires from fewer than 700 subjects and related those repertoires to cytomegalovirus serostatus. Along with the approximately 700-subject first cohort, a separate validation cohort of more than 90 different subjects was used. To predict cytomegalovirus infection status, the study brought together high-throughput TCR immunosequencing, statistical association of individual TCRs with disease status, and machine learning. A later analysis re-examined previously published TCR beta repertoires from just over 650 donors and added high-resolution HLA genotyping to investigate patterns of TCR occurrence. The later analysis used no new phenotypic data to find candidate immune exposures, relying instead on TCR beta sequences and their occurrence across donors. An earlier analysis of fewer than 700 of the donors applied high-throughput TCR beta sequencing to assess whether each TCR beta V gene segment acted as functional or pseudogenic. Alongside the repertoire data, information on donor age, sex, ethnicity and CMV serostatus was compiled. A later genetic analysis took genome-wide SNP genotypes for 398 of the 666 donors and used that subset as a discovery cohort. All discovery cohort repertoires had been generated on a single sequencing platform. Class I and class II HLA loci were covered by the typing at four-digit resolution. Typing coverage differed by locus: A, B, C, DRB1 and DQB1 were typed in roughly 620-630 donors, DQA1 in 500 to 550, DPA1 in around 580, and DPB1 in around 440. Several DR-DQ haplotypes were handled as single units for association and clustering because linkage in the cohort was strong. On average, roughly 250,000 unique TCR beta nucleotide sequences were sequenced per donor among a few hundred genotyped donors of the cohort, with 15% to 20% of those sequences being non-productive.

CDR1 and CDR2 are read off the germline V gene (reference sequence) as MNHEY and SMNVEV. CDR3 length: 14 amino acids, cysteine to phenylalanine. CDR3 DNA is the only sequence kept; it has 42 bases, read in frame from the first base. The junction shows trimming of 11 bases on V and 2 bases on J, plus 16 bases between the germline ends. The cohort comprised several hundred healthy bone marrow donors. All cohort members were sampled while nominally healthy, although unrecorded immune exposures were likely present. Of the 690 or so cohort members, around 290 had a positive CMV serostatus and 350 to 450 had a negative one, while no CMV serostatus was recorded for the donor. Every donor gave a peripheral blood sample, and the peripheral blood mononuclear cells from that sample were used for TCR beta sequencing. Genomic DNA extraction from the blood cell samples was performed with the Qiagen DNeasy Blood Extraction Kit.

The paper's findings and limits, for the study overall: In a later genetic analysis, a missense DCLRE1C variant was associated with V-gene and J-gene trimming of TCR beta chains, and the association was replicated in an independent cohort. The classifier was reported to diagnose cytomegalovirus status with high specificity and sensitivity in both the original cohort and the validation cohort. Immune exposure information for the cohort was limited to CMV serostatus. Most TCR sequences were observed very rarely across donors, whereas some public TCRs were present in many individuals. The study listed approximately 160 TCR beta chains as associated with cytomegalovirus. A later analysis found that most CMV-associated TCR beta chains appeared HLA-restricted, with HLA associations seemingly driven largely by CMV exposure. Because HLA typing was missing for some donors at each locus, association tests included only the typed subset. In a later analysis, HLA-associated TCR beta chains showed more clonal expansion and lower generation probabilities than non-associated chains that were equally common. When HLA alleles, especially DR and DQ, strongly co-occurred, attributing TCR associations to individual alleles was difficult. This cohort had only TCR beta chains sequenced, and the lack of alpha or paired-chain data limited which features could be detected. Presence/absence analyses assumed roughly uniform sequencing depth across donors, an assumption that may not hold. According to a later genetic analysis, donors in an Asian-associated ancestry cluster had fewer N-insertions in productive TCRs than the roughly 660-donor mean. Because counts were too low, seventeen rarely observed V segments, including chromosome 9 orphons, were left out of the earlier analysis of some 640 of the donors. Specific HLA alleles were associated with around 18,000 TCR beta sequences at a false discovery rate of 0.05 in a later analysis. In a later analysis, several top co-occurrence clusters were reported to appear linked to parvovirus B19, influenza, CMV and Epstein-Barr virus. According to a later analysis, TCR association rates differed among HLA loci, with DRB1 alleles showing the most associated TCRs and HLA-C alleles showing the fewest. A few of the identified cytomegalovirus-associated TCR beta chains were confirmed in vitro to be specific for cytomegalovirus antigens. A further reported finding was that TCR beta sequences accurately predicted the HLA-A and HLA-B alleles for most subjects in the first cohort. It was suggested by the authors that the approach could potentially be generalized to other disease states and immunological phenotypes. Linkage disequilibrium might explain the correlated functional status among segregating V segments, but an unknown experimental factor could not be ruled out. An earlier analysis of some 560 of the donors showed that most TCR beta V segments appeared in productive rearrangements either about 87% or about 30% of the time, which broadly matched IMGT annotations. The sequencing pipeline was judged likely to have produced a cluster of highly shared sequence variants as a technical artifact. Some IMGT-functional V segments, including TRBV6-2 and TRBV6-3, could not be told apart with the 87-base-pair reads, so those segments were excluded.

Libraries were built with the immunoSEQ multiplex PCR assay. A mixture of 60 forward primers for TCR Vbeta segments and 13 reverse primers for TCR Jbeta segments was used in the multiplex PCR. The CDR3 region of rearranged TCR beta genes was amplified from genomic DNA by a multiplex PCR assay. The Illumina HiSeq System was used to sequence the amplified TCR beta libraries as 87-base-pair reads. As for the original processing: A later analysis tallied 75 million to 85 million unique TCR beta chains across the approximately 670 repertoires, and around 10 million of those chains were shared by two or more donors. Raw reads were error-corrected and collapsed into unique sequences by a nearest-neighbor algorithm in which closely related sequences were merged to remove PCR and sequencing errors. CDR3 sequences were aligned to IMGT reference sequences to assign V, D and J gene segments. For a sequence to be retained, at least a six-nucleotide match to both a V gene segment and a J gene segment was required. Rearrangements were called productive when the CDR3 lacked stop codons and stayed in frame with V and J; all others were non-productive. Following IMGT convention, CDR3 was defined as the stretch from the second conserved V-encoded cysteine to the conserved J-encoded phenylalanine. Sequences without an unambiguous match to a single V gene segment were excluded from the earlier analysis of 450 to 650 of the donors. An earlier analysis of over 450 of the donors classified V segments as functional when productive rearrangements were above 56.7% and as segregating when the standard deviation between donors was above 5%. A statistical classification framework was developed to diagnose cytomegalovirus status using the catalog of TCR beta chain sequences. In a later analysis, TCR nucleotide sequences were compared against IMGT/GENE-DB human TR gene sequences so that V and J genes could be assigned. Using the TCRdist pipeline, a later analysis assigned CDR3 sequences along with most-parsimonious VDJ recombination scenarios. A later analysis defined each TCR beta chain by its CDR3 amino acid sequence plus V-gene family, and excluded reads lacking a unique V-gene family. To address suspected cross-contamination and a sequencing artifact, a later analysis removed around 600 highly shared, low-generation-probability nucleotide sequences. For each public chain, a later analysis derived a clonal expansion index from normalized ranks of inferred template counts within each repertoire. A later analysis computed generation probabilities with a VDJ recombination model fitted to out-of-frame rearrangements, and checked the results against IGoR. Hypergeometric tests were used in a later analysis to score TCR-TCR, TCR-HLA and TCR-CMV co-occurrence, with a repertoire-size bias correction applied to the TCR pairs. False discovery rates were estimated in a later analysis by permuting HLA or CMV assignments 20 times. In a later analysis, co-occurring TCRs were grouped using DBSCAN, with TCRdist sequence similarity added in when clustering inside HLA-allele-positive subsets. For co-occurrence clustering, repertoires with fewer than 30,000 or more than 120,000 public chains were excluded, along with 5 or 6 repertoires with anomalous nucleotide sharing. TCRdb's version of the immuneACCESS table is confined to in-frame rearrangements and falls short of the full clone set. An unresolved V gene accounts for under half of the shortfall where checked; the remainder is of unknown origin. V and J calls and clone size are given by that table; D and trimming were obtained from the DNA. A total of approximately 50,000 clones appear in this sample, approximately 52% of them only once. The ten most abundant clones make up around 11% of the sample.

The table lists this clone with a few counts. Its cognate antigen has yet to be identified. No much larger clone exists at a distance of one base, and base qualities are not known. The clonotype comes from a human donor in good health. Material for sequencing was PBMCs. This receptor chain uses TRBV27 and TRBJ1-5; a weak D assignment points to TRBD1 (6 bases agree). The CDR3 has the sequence CASRGLTGNQPQHF. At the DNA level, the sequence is TGTGCCTCGCGGGGGCTAACGGGCAATCAGCCCCAGCATTTT.